The TCR beta chain described here comes from a study of blood T cells in healthy people across ages. The CDR3 spans 14 residues. With V trimmed by 0 bases and J by 2 bases, 3 bases remained unmatched. Per germline, CDR1 GTSNPN and CDR2 SVGIG (reference sequence). Through a sample-barcoded 5' primer and a J-beta primer mix, a second PCR was run for about 6 to 11 cycles. A tag from a template-switch adaptor with 12 random nucleotides marked each cDNA molecule. TCRdb processed the 5' RACE reads anew with MiXCR; each CDR3 protein has one entry. The sample consists of some 760,000 distinct CDR3 sequences, about 25% of them appearing once. A further study also used this sample, focusing on T cells of mothers and their children. That study adds: In cDNA synthesis, all of the extracted RNA was used at around 1.5 ug per 15 ul. When mothers and children were related, their normalized repertoire overlap, which was always slightly higher, did not differ significantly from that of unrelated pairs.

Sequencing used blood. The genes are TRBV30 and TRBJ2-5; 7 bases align to TRBD1. The sequence was collected from a boy aged 5-17 years in good health. CDR3 sequence reads: CAWSVKGQQETQYF. CDR3 coding DNA: TGTGCCTGGAGTGTGAAGGGACAGCAAGAGACCCAGTACTTC.